This TCR beta chain was documented in a study of blood T cell repertoires in COVID-19. The overall study: Nucleic acid was either cDNA or gDNA, and it came from T cells, B-cell-depleted T cells, or PBMCs.

Under the authors' procedure: Counts of nucleated cells, estimated from reference gene primer amplification, were obtained. Produced via immunoSEQ multiplex PCR; TCRdb's table is partial and in-frame only. V, J and clone size were drawn from that table, and D and trimming were deduced from the DNA. The profile shows about 220,000 clones, roughly 85% of them singletons. This clone was seen a handful of times. This CDR3 spans 13 amino acids. Germline assignment: CDR1 SGHTA and CDR2 FQGNSA. V was shortened by 3 bases and J by 6 bases, with 11 bases between the two germline ends. Enrollees, about 18 to 95 years old, lived in about two dozen US areas.

Sequenced sample: PBMCs or T cells enriched from blood (not recorded which). V gene TRBV7-2 combines with J gene TRBJ1-1; tentative D call: TRBD1 (5 bases). This TCR derives from a woman between 35 and 50 years old with acute COVID-19. Written as DNA, the CDR3 is TGTGCCAGCAGCTTCAGGGCTGCCTCTGAAGCTTTCTTT. This encodes CASSFRAASEAFF.